This TCR beta chain is drawn from a study of cytotoxic CD8 clonotypes in ibrutinib-treated CLL. Overall study results and limits: Baseline clonality, higher than in age-matched healthy donors, tracked circulating CD8+ T-cell counts. Sustained-remission and progressing patients had unequal sampling times.

Trimming shortened V by 6 bases and J by 5 bases, and 22 bases separated the two germline ends. The CDR3 loop spans 16 amino acids. The germline V gene has CDR1 SGHTA and CDR2 FQGTGA. Cryopreserved PBMCs provided approximately 2.2 micrograms of genomic DNA for the TCR beta libraries. The intended depth for sequencing was 1 in 200,000 to 1 in 1 million T cells. The table came from immunoSEQ multiplex PCR; TCRdb's copy has only in-frame clones and leaves some out. The table shows roughly 330,000 clones, with over 60% occurring only once. For this clone: Its matching antigen is unknown.

The sequence came from a human donor with chronic lymphocytic leukemia. The J gene is TRBJ1-1, the V gene TRBV7-3, with TRBD1 as a possible D gene (5 bases). Sequencing used PBMCs, obtained after 36 months of ibrutinib treatment. The CDR3 is CASRYRPLQGETEAFF. DNA for the CDR3: TGTGCCAGCAGATACCGCCCCCTCCAGGGAGAGACTGAAGCTTTCTTT. The entire variable domain, with the rest obtained from reference TRBV7-3 and TRBJ1-1, is as follows: GAGVSQTPSNKVTEKGKYVELRCDPISGHTALYWYRQSLGQGPEFLIYFQGTGAADDSGLPNDRFFAVRPEGSVSTLKIQRTERGDSAVYLCASRYRPLQGETEAFFGQGTRLTVV.